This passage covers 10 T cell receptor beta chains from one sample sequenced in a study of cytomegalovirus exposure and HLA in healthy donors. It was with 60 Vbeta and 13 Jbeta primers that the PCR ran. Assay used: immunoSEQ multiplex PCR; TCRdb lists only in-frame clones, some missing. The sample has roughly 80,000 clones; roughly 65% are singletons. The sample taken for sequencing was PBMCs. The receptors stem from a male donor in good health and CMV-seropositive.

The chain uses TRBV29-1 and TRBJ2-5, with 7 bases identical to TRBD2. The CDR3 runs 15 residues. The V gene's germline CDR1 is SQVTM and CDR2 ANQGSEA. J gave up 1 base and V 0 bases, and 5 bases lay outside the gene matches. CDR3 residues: CSVEDPAGSQETQYF. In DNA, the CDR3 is TGCAGCGTTGAAGATCCAGCGGGGAGCCAAGAGACCCAGTACTTC.

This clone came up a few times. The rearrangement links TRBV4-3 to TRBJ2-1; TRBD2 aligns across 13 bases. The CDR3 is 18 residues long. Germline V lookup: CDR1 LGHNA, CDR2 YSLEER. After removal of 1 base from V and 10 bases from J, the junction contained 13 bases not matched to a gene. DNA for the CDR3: TGCGCCAGCAGCCAAGGGAACTTACTAGCGGGAGGGCCCGACGAGCAGTTCTTC. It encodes CASSQGNLLAGGPDEQFF.

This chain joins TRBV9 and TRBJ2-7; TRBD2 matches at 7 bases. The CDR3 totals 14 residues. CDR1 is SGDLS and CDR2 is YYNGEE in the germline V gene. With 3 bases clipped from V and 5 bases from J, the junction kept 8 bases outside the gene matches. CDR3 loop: CASSAVGGVNEQYF. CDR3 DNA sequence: TGTGCCAGCAGCGCCGTTGGGGGGGTCAACGAGCAGTACTTC.

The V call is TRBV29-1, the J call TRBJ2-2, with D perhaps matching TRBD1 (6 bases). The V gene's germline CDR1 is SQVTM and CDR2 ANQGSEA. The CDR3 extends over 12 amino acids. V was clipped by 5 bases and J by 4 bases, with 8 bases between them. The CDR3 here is CSVPGVTGELFF. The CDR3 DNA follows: TGCAGCGTTCCAGGGGTCACCGGGGAGCTGTTTTTT.

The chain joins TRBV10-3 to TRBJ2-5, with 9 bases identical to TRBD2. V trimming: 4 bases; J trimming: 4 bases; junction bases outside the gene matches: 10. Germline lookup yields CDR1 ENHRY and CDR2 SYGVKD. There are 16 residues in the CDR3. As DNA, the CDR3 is TGTGCCATCAGTGGCCCCAAGGAGGGACTAGCAGAGACCCAGTACTTC. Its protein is CAISGPKEGLAETQYF.

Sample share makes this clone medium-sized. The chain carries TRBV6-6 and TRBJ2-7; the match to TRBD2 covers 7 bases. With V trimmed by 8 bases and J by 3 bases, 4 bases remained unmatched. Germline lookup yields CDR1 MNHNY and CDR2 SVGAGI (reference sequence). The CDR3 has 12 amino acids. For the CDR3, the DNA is TGTGCCAGCTCGCGGGAGAACTACGAGCAGTACTTC. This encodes CASSRENYEQYF.

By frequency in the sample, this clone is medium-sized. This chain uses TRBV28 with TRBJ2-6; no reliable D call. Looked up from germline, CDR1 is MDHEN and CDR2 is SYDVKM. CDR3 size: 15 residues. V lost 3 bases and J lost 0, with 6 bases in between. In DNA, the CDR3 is TGTGCCAGCAGTTTGGCACCCTCTGGGGCCAACGTCCTGACTTTC. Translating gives CASSLAPSGANVLTF.

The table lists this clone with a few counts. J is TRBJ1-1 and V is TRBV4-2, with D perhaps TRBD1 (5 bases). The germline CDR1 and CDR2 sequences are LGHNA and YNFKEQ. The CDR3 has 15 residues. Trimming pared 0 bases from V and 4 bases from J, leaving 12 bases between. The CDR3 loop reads CASSQETGGTTEAFF. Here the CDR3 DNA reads TGTGCCAGCAGCCAAGAAACCGGGGGTACCACTGAAGCTTTCTTT.

CDR3 sequence reads: CASSLGTAEVYEQYF. The CDR3 bases are TGTGCCAGCAGCCTCGGGACAGCTGAGGTCTACGAGCAGTACTTC. This chain joins TRBV7-2 and TRBJ2-7; 7 bases are shared with TRBD1. Germline CDR1 is SGHTA and CDR2 is FQGNSA. V was pared by 5 bases and J by 3 bases, with 10 bases of the junction left unmatched. The CDR3 consists of 15 residues.

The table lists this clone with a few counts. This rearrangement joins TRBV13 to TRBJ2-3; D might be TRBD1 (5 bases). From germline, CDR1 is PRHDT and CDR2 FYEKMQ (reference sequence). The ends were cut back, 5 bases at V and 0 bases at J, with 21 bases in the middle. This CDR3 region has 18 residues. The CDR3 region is CASSITNRRLSSTDTQYF. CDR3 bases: TGTGCCAGCAGCATAACGAACAGGCGACTTTCTAGCACAGATACGCAGTATTTT.